This entry features one T cell receptor (beta chain) sequence. From germline, CDR1 is PRHDT and CDR2 FYEKMQ (reference sequence). Losses at the gene ends were 2 bases for V and 4 bases for J; bases not matched to a gene: 13. The length of the CDR3 is 18 residues. Authors' data handling: For nucleated cells, counts were estimated from reference gene primer amplification. Repertoires were generated with immunoSEQ multiplex PCR, while TCRdb's copy carries only in-frame clones and drops some. Clonal size and the V and J genes are those of that table, whereas D and trimming came from the DNA. The sample shows approximately 200,000 clones, around 86% of them seen only once. This record comes from a study of blood T cell repertoires in COVID-19. About the study: Specimens from acute and convalescent COVID-19 originated in the United States, Italy and Spain. From T cells, B-cell-depleted T cells, or PBMCs came the material, which was cDNA or gDNA.

The chain combines TRBV13 with TRBJ2-3; 9 nucleotides match TRBD1. This sequence originates from a woman in her thirties with active or convalescent COVID-19. The source material was peripheral blood. Written as DNA, the CDR3 is TGTGCCAGCAGCTTACCAGTCGGAGGGGACAGGGTGCCAGATACGCAGTATTTT. This translates into CASSLPVGGDRVPDTQYF.